The 17 T cell receptor beta chains presented below share a single source sample, sequenced in a study of control samples from healthy donors and cancer patients. The method was immunoSEQ multiplex PCR; TCRdb's version includes in-frame clones alone and lacks a portion of them. Among over 80,000 clones listed, about 85% were seen once. Input material: blood. The receptors stem from a young man in good health.

The V gene is TRBV3-1 (or the pseudogene TRBV3-2), the J gene TRBJ1-3, with D possibly being TRBD1 (5 bases). Germline lookup yields CDR1 LGHDT and CDR2 YNNKEL (reference sequence). Trimming removed 1 base from V and 3 bases from J, with 7 bases in between. CDR3 length equals 14 residues. The CDR3 DNA is TGTGCCAGCAGCCAAGGGGACGGTGGAAACACCATATATTTT. Protein sequence: CASSQGDGGNTIYF.

The V and J genes are TRBV29-1 and TRBJ2-2; tentatively, D is TRBD1 (6 bases). The length of the CDR3 is 13 residues. The ends were cut back, 6 bases at V and 2 bases at J, with 10 bases in the middle. Germline CDR1 is SQVTM and CDR2 is ANQGSEA. The CDR3 nucleotides read TGCAGCGTGGGACATCAAAACACCGGGGAGCTGTTTTTT. Its protein product is CSVGHQNTGELFF.

This rearrangement joins TRBV4-2 to TRBJ1-4; 9 bases agree with TRBD1. V dropped 0 bases and J dropped 7; count of bases not matched to a gene: 6. Germline V gene data show CDR1 as LGHNA and CDR2 as YNFKEQ. The CDR3 spans 16 residues. This CDR3 is CASSQDSGQGSEKLFF. CDR3 bases: TGTGCCAGCAGCCAAGATTCGGGACAGGGAAGTGAAAAACTGTTTTTT.

The chain couples TRBV7-9 to TRBJ1-4, with D maybe TRBD1 (5 bases). The length of the CDR3 is 14 residues. Germline-derived CDR1 and CDR2 are SEHNR and FQNEAQ (reference sequence). V was clipped by 5 bases and J by 7 bases, with 14 bases between them. CDR3 sequence reads: CASSIRGGVEKLFF. The DNA for the CDR3 is TGTGCCAGCAGCATCCGGGGCGGGGTTGAAAAACTGTTTTTT.

This clone was picked up one time. The rearrangement links TRBV6-6 to TRBJ2-7; D remains unclear. V was trimmed by 6 bases and J by 3 bases, leaving 3 bases between them. Germline CDR1 MNHNY, CDR2 SVGAGI (reference sequence). The CDR3 contains 10 residues. This chain's CDR3 is CASSHYEQYF. CDR3 bases: TGTGCCAGCAGCCACTACGAGCAGTACTTC.

The chain employs TRBV28 and TRBJ1-3; 9 nucleotides align to TRBD1. From germline, CDR1 is MDHEN and CDR2 SYDVKM. The CDR3 runs to 12 residues. The J segment lost 7 bases and the V segment lost 8 bases, leaving 3 bases of the junction unmatched. The CDR3 DNA is TGTGCCAGCCGGACAGGGGATAACACCATATATTTT. Amino acids: CASRTGDNTIYF. Variable domain in full (rest from reference TRBV28 and TRBJ1-3): DVKVTQSSRYLVKRTGEKVFLECVQDMDHENMFWYRQDPGLGLRLIYFSYDVKMKEKGDIPEGYSVSREKKERFSLILESASTNQTSMYLCASRTGDNTIYFGEGSWLTVV.

The sample holds a few counts of this clone. The chain has TRBV19 and TRBJ1-1; possibly TRBD1 for D (6 bases). The CDR3 extends over 11 amino acids. The germline V gene encodes CDR1 LNHDA and CDR2 SQIVND (reference sequence). V was pared by 10 bases and J by 5 bases, with 11 bases between. CDR3 amino acids: CATIQGTEAFF. The CDR3 bases are TGTGCCACGATTCAGGGGACTGAAGCTTTCTTT.

V and J are TRBV15 and TRBJ2-1; 9 bases agree with TRBD1. The CDR3 extends over 16 amino acids. Germline CDR1 LNHNV, CDR2 YYDKDF (reference sequence). J was trimmed by 2 bases and V by 2 bases; bases with no gene match: 4. As DNA, the CDR3 is TGTGCCACCAGCAGACCGGGACAGGGTCCCTACAATGAGCAGTTCTTC. Its protein is CATSRPGQGPYNEQFF.

The chain has TRBV28 and TRBJ1-5, with D possibly being TRBD1 (5 bases). Germline V gene data show CDR1 as MDHEN and CDR2 as SYDVKM. The CDR3 has 13 amino acids. V dropped 8 bases and J dropped 4 bases, with 12 bases sitting between them. The CDR3 DNA sequence: TGTGCCAGCCAGGGAACGGGGAATCAGCCCCAGCATTTT. The encoded protein is CASQGTGNQPQHF. The whole variable domain, filled in from reference TRBV28 and TRBJ1-5, reads DVKVTQSSRYLVKRTGEKVFLECVQDMDHENMFWYRQDPGLGLRLIYFSYDVKMKEKGDIPEGYSVSREKKERFSLILESASTNQTSMYLCASQGTGNQPQHFGDGTRLSIL.

The chain combines TRBV18 with TRBJ1-5; D unresolved. Trimming cost V 3 bases and J 2 bases, with 11 bases left between them. The CDR3 has 15 amino acids. CDR1 is KGHSH and CDR2 is LQKENI in the germline V gene. CDR3 protein: CASSPESLGNQPQHF. In DNA, the CDR3 is TGTGCCAGCTCACCGGAATCTTTAGGCAATCAGCCCCAGCATTTT.

This clone was seen a single time. The V and J genes are TRBV7-3 and TRBJ1-1, with a possible D match to TRBD1 (5 bases). Germline CDR1 and CDR2: SGHTA and FQGTGA. The V end lost 2 bases, the J end lost 4 bases, and 11 bases lay between the germline ends. The length of the CDR3 is 14 residues. This CDR3 is CASSLARGTTEAFF. The CDR3 nucleotides read TGTGCCAGCAGCTTAGCCCGGGGGACCACTGAAGCTTTCTTT.

CDR3 loop: CASSLIRVGDTEAFF. CDR3 in DNA: TGTGCCAGCAGCTTAATCAGGGTAGGGGACACTGAAGCTTTCTTT. This chain links TRBV7-9 with TRBJ1-1; D might be TRBD1 (5 bases). V was shortened by 2 bases and J by 3 bases, with 13 bases between the two germline ends. CDR3 length: 15 residues. Germline CDR1 and CDR2: SEHNR and FQNEAQ (reference sequence).

The chain carries TRBV5-1 and TRBJ2-1, with D uncertain. V lost 0 bases and J lost 6, with 7 bases in between. This CDR3 spans 13 amino acids. Looked up from germline, CDR1 is SGHRS and CDR2 is YFSETQ. The CDR3 sequence: CASSLDPTNEQFF. In DNA form, the CDR3 reads TGCGCCAGCAGCTTGGACCCGACCAATGAGCAGTTCTTC.

The chain has TRBV6-4 and TRBJ1-2; 9 bases line up with TRBD1. From germline, CDR1 is MRHNA and CDR2 SNTAGT. The CDR3 loop spans 13 amino acids. The V gene end was trimmed by 5 bases and the J gene end by 10 bases; junction bases not matched to a gene: 8. The CDR3 loop reads CASSNTGTGIYTF. DNA of the CDR3: TGTGCCAGCAGTAATACCGGGACAGGGATCTACACCTTC.

This rearrangement joins TRBV2 to TRBJ2-3; maybe TRBD2 (5 bases). Germline CDR1 and CDR2: SNHLY and FYNNEI. The CDR3 contains 16 residues. The germline V and J ends were trimmed by 1 base and 0 bases, with 11 bases remaining between them. In DNA, the CDR3 is TGTGCCAGCAGTGAAGGGCTAGCAGCTAGCACAGATACGCAGTATTTT. Translation gives CASSEGLAASTDTQYF.

This chain links TRBV10-3 with TRBJ2-5, with 8 bases aligning to TRBD1. This CDR3 contains 14 residues. CDR1 is ENHRY and CDR2 is SYGVKD in the germline V gene. V lost 6 bases to trimming and J lost 2 bases; unmatched junction nucleotides: 5. The CDR3 bases are TGTGCCATCAGCTCCGGACAGGGACAAGAGACCCAGTACTTC. Its translation: CAISSGQGQETQYF.

V is TRBV19 and J is TRBJ1-5; a weak D match, TRBD1 (6 bases). The CDR3 length is 12 residues. Trimming stripped 7 bases from V and 6 bases from J, with 10 bases between. Per the germline V gene, CDR1 is LNHDA and CDR2 is SQIVND (reference sequence). CDR3 loop: CASNIGGQPQHF. The CDR3 bases are TGTGCCAGTAACATAGGGGGTCAGCCCCAGCATTTT.